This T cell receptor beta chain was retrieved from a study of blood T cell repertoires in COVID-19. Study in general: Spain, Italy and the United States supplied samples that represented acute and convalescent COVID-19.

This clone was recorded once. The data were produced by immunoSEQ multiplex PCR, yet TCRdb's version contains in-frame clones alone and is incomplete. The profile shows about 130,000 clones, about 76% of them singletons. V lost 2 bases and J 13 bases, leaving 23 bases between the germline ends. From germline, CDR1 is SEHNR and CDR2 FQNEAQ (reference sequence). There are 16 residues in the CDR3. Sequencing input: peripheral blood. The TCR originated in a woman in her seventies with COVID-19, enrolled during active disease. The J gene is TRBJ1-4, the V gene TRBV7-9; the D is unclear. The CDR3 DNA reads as TGTGCCAGCAGCTTATTCCCCCGGGAATGGAATTTGAGACTGTTTTTT. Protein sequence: CASSLFPREWNLRLFF.